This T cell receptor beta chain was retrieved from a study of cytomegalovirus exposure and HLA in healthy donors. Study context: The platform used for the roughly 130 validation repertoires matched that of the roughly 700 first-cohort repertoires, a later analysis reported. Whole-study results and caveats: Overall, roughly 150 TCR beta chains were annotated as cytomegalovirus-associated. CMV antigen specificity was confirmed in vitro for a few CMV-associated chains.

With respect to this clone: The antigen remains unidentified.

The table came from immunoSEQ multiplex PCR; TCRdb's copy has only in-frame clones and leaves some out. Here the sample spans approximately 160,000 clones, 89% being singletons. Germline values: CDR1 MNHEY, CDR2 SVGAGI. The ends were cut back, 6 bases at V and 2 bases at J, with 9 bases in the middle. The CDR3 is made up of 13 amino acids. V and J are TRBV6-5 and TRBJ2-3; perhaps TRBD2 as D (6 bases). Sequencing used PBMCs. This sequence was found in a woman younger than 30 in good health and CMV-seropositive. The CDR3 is CASRRDSTDTQYF. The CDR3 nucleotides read TGTGCCAGCAGAAGGGACTCCACAGATACGCAGTATTTT.